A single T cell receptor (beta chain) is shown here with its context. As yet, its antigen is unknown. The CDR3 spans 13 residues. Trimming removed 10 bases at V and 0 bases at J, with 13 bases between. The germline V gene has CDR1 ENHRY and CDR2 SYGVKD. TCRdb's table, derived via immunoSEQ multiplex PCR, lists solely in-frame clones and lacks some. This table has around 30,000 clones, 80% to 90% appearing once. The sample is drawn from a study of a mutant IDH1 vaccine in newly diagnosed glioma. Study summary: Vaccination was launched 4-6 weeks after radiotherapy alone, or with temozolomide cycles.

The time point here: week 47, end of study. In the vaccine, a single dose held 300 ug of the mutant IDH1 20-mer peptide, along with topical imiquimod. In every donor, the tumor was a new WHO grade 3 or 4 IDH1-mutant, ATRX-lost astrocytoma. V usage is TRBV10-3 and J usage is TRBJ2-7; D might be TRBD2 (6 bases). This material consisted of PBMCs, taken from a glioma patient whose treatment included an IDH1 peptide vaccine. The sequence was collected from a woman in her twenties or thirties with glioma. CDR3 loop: CATRDGSSYEQYF. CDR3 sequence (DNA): TGTGCCACGAGGGACGGGAGCTCCTACGAGCAGTACTTC.